Each of the 27 T cell receptor beta chains below was sequenced from the same sample in a study of shared clonotypes between healthy human individuals. Sequencing was performed with immunoSEQ multiplex PCR; in TCRdb, only in-frame clones are kept and a portion is missing. The table records approximately 2.3 million clones, 85% to 95% of them present only once. The sequenced sample consisted of naive CD4+ T cells from PBMCs. Documented subset: CD45RA+ positively selected. The receptor set was obtained from a man between 18 and 29 years old in good health. Some clones in this sample may be carry-over from other donors' samples.

The chain has TRBV18 and TRBJ1-5; the D is unclear. The CDR3 runs to 16 residues. The germline V and J ends were trimmed by 4 bases and 9 bases, with 22 bases remaining between them. Germline CDR1 KGHSH, CDR2 LQKENI. The CDR3 protein is CASSQNQGLALGPQHF. The CDR3 bases are TGTGCCAGCTCACAAAATCAAGGACTGGCCTTGGGGCCCCAGCATTTT.

This clone showed up just once. The chain has TRBV18 and TRBJ1-3; D is perhaps TRBD1 (6 bases). Trimming shortened V by 4 bases and J by 2 bases, and 15 bases separated the two germline ends. Per germline, CDR1 KGHSH and CDR2 LQKENI. This CDR3 has 16 amino acids. CDR3: CASSLDRPSAGNTIYF. CDR3 nucleotide sequence: TGTGCCAGCTCACTAGACAGGCCCTCCGCTGGAAACACCATATATTTT.

CDR3 bases: TGTGCCAGCAGACCGGGACAGGGGTTCACGGGCTACACCTTC. Amino acid sequence: CASRPGQGFTGYTF. This chain connects TRBV27 to TRBJ1-2; 10 nucleotides line up with TRBD1. The V gene's germline CDR1 is MNHEY and CDR2 SMNVEV (reference sequence). V lost 6 bases, J lost 8 bases, and 9 bases stayed unmatched. This CDR3 is 14 amino acids long.

This clone turned up a few times. Other DNA variants within this sample encode the same CDR3. The V gene is TRBV6-1, the J gene TRBJ1-3; TRBD1 matches 10 bases. The CDR3 extends over 13 amino acids. The junction had 0 bases not matched to a gene; V was cut back by 6 bases and J by 4 bases. Per germline, CDR1 MNHNS and CDR2 SASEGT. The CDR3 sequence is CASRGQGGNTIYF. The DNA for the CDR3 is TGTGCCAGCAGGGGACAGGGGGGAAACACCATATATTTT.

The genes are TRBV6-6 and TRBJ2-1; D gene ambiguous. Trimming removed 0 bases from V and 8 bases from J, with 5 bases in between. CDR3 length equals 12 residues. Germline loops: CDR1 MNHNY, CDR2 SVGAGI (reference sequence). The CDR3 is CASSYSADEQFF. CDR3 nucleotide sequence: TGTGCCAGCAGTTACTCCGCGGATGAGCAGTTCTTC.

The CDR3 bases are TGTGCCAGCAGCCCCCATCCGGGAGAGCAGTTCTTC. This translates into CASSPHPGEQFF. The chain joins TRBV9 to TRBJ2-1; weak D call: TRBD2 (5 bases). V was pared by 4 bases and J by 10 bases, with 12 bases between. The CDR3 has 12 amino acids. Germline assignment: CDR1 SGDLS and CDR2 YYNGEE.

The chain couples TRBV23-1 to TRBJ2-7; no reliable D call. TRBV23-1 is filed as an ORF, its function uncertain. This CDR3 has 17 residues. V was trimmed by 0 bases and J by 0 bases, leaving 15 bases between them. The CDR3 nucleotides are TGCGCCAGCAGTCAATCTCGACCAGACGCCTACTCCTACGAGCAGTACTTC. It translates to CASSQSRPDAYSYEQYF.

This clone was recorded once. An end of the junction differs from the germline gene, which may be a read error. The chain has TRBV18 and TRBJ2-5; TRBD2 might be the D (6 bases). The CDR3 has 15 residues. Germline assignment: CDR1 KGHSH and CDR2 LQKENI. In DNA form, the CDR3 reads TGTGCCAGCTCCCCACGTTGGACGGGAGAGGAGACCCAGTACTTC. Translated: CASSPRWTGEETQYF.

The gene calls are TRBV7-8 and TRBJ2-1; the D gene is possibly TRBD2 (6 bases). Germline V gives CDR1 SGHVS, CDR2 FQNEAQ. V was trimmed by 1 base and J by 12 bases, leaving 13 bases between them. CDR3 length equals 13 residues. CDR3 region: CASSLGGTWRQFF. For the CDR3, the DNA is TGTGCCAGCAGCTTAGGAGGGACTTGGAGGCAGTTCTTC. Looking up the rest from reference TRBV7-8 and TRBJ2-1 gives the full variable domain: GAGVSQSPRYKVAKRGQDVALRCDPISGHVSLFWYQQALGQGPEFLTYFQNEAQLDKSGLPSDRFFAERPEGSVSTLKIQRTQQEDSAVYLCASSLGGTWRQFFGPGTRLTVL.

This CDR3 reads CASSVVAGETTGELFF. CDR3 nucleotide sequence: TGTGCCAGCAGCGTAGTAGCGGGAGAAACGACCGGGGAGCTGTTTTTT. This chain uses TRBV9 with TRBJ2-2, with 9 bases identical to TRBD2. J was trimmed by 5 bases and V by 0 bases; bases with no gene match: 5. The CDR3 has 16 residues. The germline V gene has CDR1 SGDLS and CDR2 YYNGEE.

There are a few counts of this clone. This chain connects TRBV28 to TRBJ1-2; the D gene is possibly TRBD1 (5 bases). The CDR3 totals 13 residues. Germline V lookup: CDR1 MDHEN, CDR2 SYDVKM. V was cut by 6 bases and J by 7 bases, with 15 bases left in between. CDR3 sequence reads: CASSPHRGGGYTF. The CDR3 coding sequence is TGTGCCAGCAGCCCCCATCGTGGGGGTGGCTACACCTTC.

In DNA, the CDR3 is TGTGCCAGCAGCTTTCTAGCGGGAGGTACCTACAATGAGCAGTTCTTC. This translates into CASSFLAGGTYNEQFF. V gene TRBV7-2 combines with J gene TRBJ2-1; TRBD2 matches at 11 bases. The ends lost 3 bases at V and 2 bases at J; junction bases unmatched: 3. The germline V gene encodes CDR1 SGHTA and CDR2 FQGNSA. The CDR3 consists of 16 residues.

Details on this clone: Different DNA sequences within this sample yield the same CDR3. The rearrangement uses TRBV7-2 and TRBJ2-7; D call uncertain. CDR1 and CDR2 from the germline V gene are SGHTA and FQGNSA. The CDR3 runs 15 residues. V was clipped by 1 base and J by 2 bases, with 12 bases between them. The CDR3 nucleotides are TGTGCCAGCAGCTTAGAGGGTGGTGGGACCTACGAGCAGTACTTC. It yields the protein CASSLEGGGTYEQYF.

The rearrangement links TRBV7-3 to TRBJ2-1, with TRBD2 identical over 8 bases. The CDR3 covers 15 residues. Germline trimming cut 5 bases from V and 6 bases from J; bases unmatched to any gene: 9. Germline V gene lookup returns CDR1 SGHTA and CDR2 FQGTGA. The chain's CDR3 is CASSLGRARSNEQFF. The CDR3 region has the DNA TGTGCCAGCAGCCTCGGGAGGGCGAGGAGCAATGAGCAGTTCTTC.

The chain uses TRBV5-1 and TRBJ1-5, with TRBD1 matching 8 bases. The CDR3 consists of 16 residues. Germline V CDR1 and CDR2: SGHRS, YFSETQ. V shed 0 bases and J 2 bases; nucleotides not matched to a gene: 4. The CDR3 region is CASSLGDRFGNQPQHF. Here the CDR3 DNA reads TGCGCCAGCAGCTTGGGGGACAGGTTCGGCAATCAGCCCCAGCATTTT.

The rearrangement links TRBV29-1 to TRBJ2-1; D possibly matches TRBD1 or TRBD2 (5 bases each). Germline V gene data show CDR1 as SQVTM and CDR2 as ANQGSEA. With 8 bases removed from V and 10 bases from J, the gap between germline ends came to 21 bases. CDR3 length: 13 residues. CDR3 sequence reads: CSLPGPNNAEQFF. The CDR3 DNA sequence: TGCAGCCTCCCGGGACCCAATAATGCGGAGCAGTTCTTC.

This rearrangement joins TRBV27 to TRBJ2-1; 8 bases are shared with TRBD2. The germline gives CDR1 MNHEY, CDR2 SMNVEV (reference sequence). This CDR3 is 17 amino acids long. J lost 3 bases, V lost 3 bases, and 10 bases had no gene match. In nucleotides, the CDR3 is TGTGCCAGCAGTTTGGGACTAGAGAGAGCCCACTACAATGAGCAGTTCTTC. Amino acid sequence: CASSLGLERAHYNEQFF.

Notes on this clone: Other DNA variants within this sample encode the same CDR3. This rearrangement joins TRBV18 to TRBJ1-1, with D possibly being TRBD1 (6 bases). V lost 2 bases and J 0 bases, leaving 7 bases between the germline ends. Germline loops: CDR1 KGHSH, CDR2 LQKENI. The length of the CDR3 is 14 residues. The CDR3 nucleotides are TGTGCCAGCTCACCAGGACAGTTGAACACTGAAGCTTTCTTT. Amino acids: CASSPGQLNTEAFF.

The J gene is TRBJ2-7, the V gene TRBV4-3; 8 nucleotides align to TRBD2. Germline CDR1 is LGHNA and CDR2 is YSLEER. The V and J ends lost 4 bases and 1 base, in that order; junction bases with no gene match: 12. The CDR3 extends over 17 amino acids. The CDR3 loop is CASSRTGTRSSSYEQYF. DNA of the CDR3: TGCGCCAGCAGCCGTACCGGGACTAGATCTTCATCCTACGAGCAGTACTTC.

The gene calls are TRBV29-1 and TRBJ1-1, with D maybe TRBD1 (6 bases). This CDR3 has 13 amino acids. The V end was cut by 0 bases, the J end by 4 bases, with 9 bases between. CDR1 is SQVTM, CDR2 ANQGSEA, per germline. The CDR3 reads CSVEEQGRTEAFF. The CDR3 DNA sequence: TGCAGCGTTGAAGAACAGGGTCGCACTGAAGCTTTCTTT.

About this clone: The same CDR3 is also encoded by other DNA sequences in this sample. The CDR3 reads CASSLRTGDGYTF. CDR3 coding DNA: TGTGCCAGCAGTTTACGGACAGGGGACGGCTACACCTTC. The chain has TRBV6-5 and TRBJ1-2; 9 bases match TRBD1. The CDR3 consists of 13 residues. CDR1 is MNHEY and CDR2 is SVGAGI in the germline V gene. Losses at the gene ends were 4 bases for V and 8 bases for J; bases not matched to a gene: 5.

J is TRBJ2-2 and V is TRBV6-4; D is undetermined. There are 16 residues in the CDR3. The V and J ends lost 4 bases and 6 bases respectively, with 18 bases between them. In germline, CDR1 is MRHNA, CDR2 SNTAGT. CDR3 sequence: CASSVDGALGAGELFF. The CDR3 region has the DNA TGTGCCAGCAGTGTAGACGGTGCCCTCGGTGCCGGGGAGCTGTTTTTT.

The V and J genes are TRBV27 and TRBJ2-7, with D maybe TRBD2 (5 bases). CDR3 length: 14 amino acids. CDR1 and CDR2 from the germline V gene are MNHEY and SMNVEV (reference sequence). The germline V and J ends were trimmed by 4 bases and 0 bases, with 10 bases remaining between them. CDR3 DNA: TGTGCCAGCAGTTCCGCGGGCCACTCCTACGAGCAGTACTTC. It specifies CASSSAGHSYEQYF.

The chain joins TRBV9 to TRBJ2-1; TRBD2 agrees at 7 bases. V dropped 6 bases and J dropped 0; count of bases not matched to a gene: 6. Looked up from germline, CDR1 is SGDLS and CDR2 is YYNGEE. CDR3 length: 15 residues. CDR3 protein: CASTESGTSYNEQFF. As DNA, the CDR3 is TGTGCCAGCACCGAAAGCGGGACCTCCTACAATGAGCAGTTCTTC. Full variable domain (rest looked up from reference TRBV9 and TRBJ2-1): DSGVTQTPKHLITATGQRVTLRCSPRSGDLSVYWYQQSLDQGLQFLIQYYNGEERAKGNILERFSAQQFPDLHSELNLSSLELGDSALYFCASTESGTSYNEQFFGPGTRLTVL.

This chain links TRBV18 with TRBJ2-1, with D possibly matching TRBD2 (5 bases). CDR1 and CDR2 (germline): KGHSH, LQKENI. Trimming stripped 6 bases from V and 12 bases from J, with 12 bases between. This CDR3 is 11 amino acids long. The CDR3: CASSLGEGQFF. The CDR3, as DNA: TGTGCCAGCTCGTTGGGAGAAGGGCAGTTCTTC. The full variable domain, in which reference TRBV18 and TRBJ2-1 provide the parts outside the CDR3, is NAGVMQNPRHLVRRRGQEARLRCSPMKGHSHVYWYRQLPEEGLKFMVYLQKENIIDESGMPKERFSAEFPKEGPSILRIQQVVRGDSAAYFCASSLGEGQFFGPGTRLTVL.

V is TRBV7-9 and J is TRBJ2-3, with no clear D. Germline V gives CDR1 SEHNR, CDR2 FQNEAQ (reference sequence). The V end lost 1 base, the J end lost 11 bases, and 10 bases lay between the germline ends. This CDR3 spans 12 amino acids. CDR3 nucleotide sequence: TGTGCCAGCAGCTTAGTTCTGGAAGGGCAGTATTTT. This sequence encodes CASSLVLEGQYF.

Notes on this clone: The sample carries other DNA sequences with the same CDR3. The rearrangement uses TRBV18 and TRBJ2-1; D not resolved. From germline, CDR1 is KGHSH and CDR2 LQKENI. The ends were cut back, 3 bases at V and 3 bases at J, with 6 bases in the middle. CDR3 length: 13 residues. The CDR3: CASSPGGYNEQFF. CDR3 in DNA: TGTGCCAGCTCACCCGGTGGCTACAATGAGCAGTTCTTC.